The 32 T cell receptor beta chains below come from one sample, sequenced in a study of T cells in pancreatic ductal adenocarcinoma. Profiling relied on immunoSEQ multiplex PCR, and the TCRdb table lists in-frame clones only, not all of them. The sample holds roughly 100,000 clones; nearly 95% are singletons and the top ten take 2.5% to 3.5%. The selected patients with pancreatic ductal adenocarcinoma had surgery but no neoadjuvant therapy. Sequences were obtained from PBMCs. These receptors all come from a human donor with pancreatic ductal adenocarcinoma.

The chain is built from TRBV28 and TRBJ2-5; 7 nucleotides align to TRBD1. J was trimmed by 8 bases and V by 4 bases; bases with no gene match: 10. Germline lookup yields CDR1 MDHEN and CDR2 SYDVKM. The CDR3 extends over 14 amino acids. The CDR3 reads CASSSTDREGTQYF. The CDR3 DNA is TGTGCCAGCAGTTCAACTGACAGGGAAGGAACCCAGTACTTC.

This chain connects TRBV7-6 to TRBJ2-7; weak D call: TRBD2 (5 bases). Deletions cut 4 bases from V and 3 bases from J, with 10 bases between. Germline V gene lookup returns CDR1 SGHVS and CDR2 FNYEAQ. There are 13 residues in the CDR3. The CDR3 coding sequence is TGTGCCAGCAGCTACGGACTCCACTACGAGCAGTACTTC. Protein: CASSYGLHYEQYF.

The chain recombines TRBV28 with TRBJ2-1; D remains unclear. V dropped 2 bases and J dropped 9 bases, with 8 bases sitting between them. Germline lookup yields CDR1 MDHEN and CDR2 SYDVKM. This CDR3 has 12 amino acids. The CDR3 DNA follows: TGTGCCAGCAGTTTAACAGACGGTGAGCAGTTCTTC. It yields the protein CASSLTDGEQFF.

The chain employs TRBV2 and TRBJ1-5; 8 nucleotides match TRBD1. Unmatched junction bases numbered 9, after V lost 7 bases and J lost 4 bases. In germline, CDR1 is SNHLY, CDR2 FYNNEI. CDR3 length: 15 residues. CDR3 DNA: TGTGCCAGCAAACTGACAGGGGACGGGAATCAGCCCCAGCATTTT. It is translated as CASKLTGDGNQPQHF. Together with reference TRBV2 and TRBJ1-5, the CDR3 gives the full variable domain: EPEVTQTPSHQVTQMGQEVILRCVPISNHLYFYWYRQILGQKVEFLVSFYNNEISEKSEIFDDQFSVERPDGSNFTLKIRSTKLEDSAMYFCASKLTGDGNQPQHFGDGTRLSIL.

The chain links TRBV5-6 to TRBJ2-7; the match to TRBD2 covers 9 bases. The CDR3 has 13 amino acids. J was trimmed by 6 bases and V by 7 bases; bases with no gene match: 8. Germline loops: CDR1 SGHDT, CDR2 YYEEEE. This chain's CDR3 is CASGGLAGSEQYF. The CDR3 nucleotides read TGTGCCAGCGGGGGGCTAGCGGGAAGCGAGCAGTACTTC. Combining the CDR3 with reference TRBV5-6 and TRBJ2-7 gives the whole variable domain DAGVTQSPTHLIKTRGQQVTLRCSPKSGHDTVSWYQQALGQGPQFIFQYYEEEERQRGNFPDRFSGHQFPNYSSELNVNALLLGDSALYLCASGGLAGSEQYFGPGTRLTVT.

The V gene is TRBV7-8, the J gene TRBJ2-3, with D maybe TRBD2 (6 bases). Trimming took 2 bases from V and 4 from J, leaving 7 bases between them. CDR1 is SGHVS and CDR2 is FQNEAQ in the germline V gene. The CDR3 is 13 residues long. The CDR3 sequence: CASSLLAADTQYF. For the CDR3, the DNA is TGTGCCAGCAGCTTATTAGCGGCAGATACGCAGTATTTT.

CDR3 sequence reads: CASSPFGTGKQPQHF. CDR3 nucleotides: TGTGCCAGCTCACCCTTCGGGACAGGGAAACAGCCCCAGCATTTT. The chain employs TRBV18 and TRBJ1-5; the match to TRBD1 covers 9 bases. Germline CDR1 and CDR2: KGHSH and LQKENI. Unmatched junction bases numbered 7, after V lost 3 bases and J lost 7 bases. The CDR3 sequence is 15 residues long.

This chain links TRBV18 with TRBJ1-3; TRBD1 matches at 9 bases. V shed 6 bases, J shed 7 bases, and the junction held 4 bases outside the gene matches. Germline V lookup: CDR1 KGHSH, CDR2 LQKENI. This CDR3 contains 13 residues. CDR3 sequence (DNA): TGTGCCAGCTCCCAAGGGACAGGGAACACCATATATTTT. It translates to CASSQGTGNTIYF.

The chain recombines TRBV5-4 with TRBJ2-5; TRBD2 agrees at 7 bases. Looked up from germline, CDR1 is SGHNT and CDR2 is YYREEE (reference sequence). The ends lost 2 bases at V and 1 base at J; junction bases unmatched: 2. The CDR3 contains 14 residues. CDR3 residues: CASSFTSVQETQYF. In nucleotides, the CDR3 is TGTGCCAGCAGCTTCACTAGCGTCCAAGAGACCCAGTACTTC.

The V call is TRBV6-1, the J call TRBJ2-2; no definite D call. Trimming stripped 4 bases from V and 6 bases from J, with 6 bases between. Germline V CDR1 and CDR2: MNHNS, SASEGT. The CDR3 spans 12 residues. DNA for the CDR3: TGTGCCAGCAGTGCCCAGGCCGGGGAGCTGTTTTTT. As protein: CASSAQAGELFF.

The chain is built from TRBV6-5 and TRBJ2-5, with D possibly matching TRBD1 (6 bases). CDR3 length: 15 residues. The V and J ends lost 10 bases and 4 bases respectively, with 22 bases between them. The germline CDR1 and CDR2 sequences are MNHEY and SVGAGI. The CDR3: CATRLQGGFGETQYF. CDR3 DNA: TGTGCCACCAGATTACAGGGTGGCTTTGGAGAGACCCAGTACTTC.

The chain carries TRBV6-1 and TRBJ1-3; 7 nucleotides align to TRBD1. The CDR3 has 14 amino acids. Germline V gene sequence: CDR1 MNHNS, CDR2 SASEGT. The trim removed 7 bases at V and 3 bases at J, leaving 6 bases unmatched. The CDR3 bases are TGTGCCAGCAAAACAGGGGAGAGTGGAAACACCATATATTTT. Protein sequence: CASKTGESGNTIYF.

CDR3 loop: CASSRGQEGETQYF. Written as DNA, the CDR3 is TGTGCCAGTAGTCGGGGACAGGAAGGGGAGACCCAGTACTTC. This chain connects TRBV19 to TRBJ2-5, with TRBD1 matching over 8 bases. From germline, CDR1 is LNHDA and CDR2 SQIVND (reference sequence). This CDR3 contains 14 residues. The trim removed 5 bases at V and 5 bases at J, leaving 7 bases unmatched.

This chain joins TRBV7-9 and TRBJ2-3; 9 bases map to TRBD2. Germline trimming cut 3 bases from V and 4 bases from J; bases unmatched to any gene: 8. Germline V gene lookup returns CDR1 SEHNR and CDR2 FQNEAQ (reference sequence). This CDR3 has 16 amino acids. The CDR3 loop reads CASSFFLAGNADTQYF. CDR3 DNA: TGTGCCAGCAGCTTTTTTCTAGCGGGAAATGCAGATACGCAGTATTTT.

The chain has TRBV7-3 and TRBJ2-2; 9 nucleotides agree with TRBD1. This CDR3 comprises 14 residues. The ends lost 5 bases at V and 3 bases at J; junction bases unmatched: 1. The germline V gene has CDR1 SGHTA and CDR2 FQGTGA. The CDR3 region is CASSRDRDTGELFF. As DNA, the CDR3 is TGTGCCAGCAGCAGGGACAGGGACACCGGGGAGCTGTTTTTT. Full variable domain (missing parts from reference TRBV7-3 and TRBJ2-2): GAGVSQTPSNKVTEKGKYVELRCDPISGHTALYWYRQSLGQGPEFLIYFQGTGAADDSGLPNDRFFAVRPEGSVSTLKIQRTERGDSAVYLCASSRDRDTGELFFGEGSRLTVL.

The rearrangement uses TRBV13 and TRBJ2-5; D perhaps matches TRBD2 (5 bases). CDR1 is PRHDT and CDR2 is FYEKMQ in the germline V gene (reference sequence). Trimming took 5 bases from V and 7 from J, leaving 14 bases between them. The CDR3 runs 13 residues. The CDR3 DNA reads TGTGCCAGCAGCCCACCGGGGTTGGTGACCCAGTACTTC. Its protein product is CASSPPGLVTQYF.

This clone was counted only a few times. The V gene is TRBV7-9, the J gene TRBJ1-2; D is ambiguous. The germline V gene has CDR1 SEHNR and CDR2 FQNEAQ (reference sequence). V was pared by 5 bases and J by 7 bases, with 20 bases between. This CDR3 has 15 amino acids. For the CDR3, the DNA is TGTGCCAGCAGCCCATCCGGGATCTCGCAGAGTGGCTACACCTTC. It is translated as CASSPSGISQSGYTF. The full variable domain, with the rest looked up from reference TRBV7-9 and TRBJ1-2, is DTGVSQNPRHKITKRGQNVTFRCDPISEHNRLYWYRQTLGQGPEFLTYFQNEAQLEKSRLLSDRFSAERPKGSFSTLEIQRTEQGDSAMYLCASSPSGISQSGYTFGSGTRLTVV.

The CDR3 loop reads CATSRVGGGSPLHF. In DNA form, the CDR3 reads TGTGCCACCAGCAGAGTGGGGGGAGGATCACCCCTCCACTTT. The V call is TRBV15, the J call TRBJ1-6, with D possibly matching TRBD1 (5 bases). The germline CDR1 and CDR2 sequences are LNHNV and YYDKDF (reference sequence). The CDR3 is made up of 14 amino acids. Trimming stripped 1 base from V and 10 bases from J, with 11 bases between.

As regards this clone: A far bigger clonotype differs at one base, so this is likely a read error. The identical CDR3 is also encoded by other nucleotide sequences in the sample. The chain couples TRBV5-4 to TRBJ2-7; no clear D gene. Germline values: CDR1 SGHNT, CDR2 YYREEE (reference sequence). The V and J ends lost 4 bases and 0 bases respectively, with 14 bases between them. The CDR3 loop spans 15 amino acids. CDR3: CASSQNLASSYEQYF. The CDR3 DNA is TGTGCCAGCAGCCAAAACCTTGCTAGCTCCTACGAGCAGTACTTC.

This CDR3 is CASMNLAVHNEQFF. The CDR3 coding sequence is TGTGCCAGCATGAATCTAGCGGTACACAATGAGCAGTTCTTC. The chain has TRBV6-1 and TRBJ2-1; 7 positions match TRBD2. The ends lost 7 bases at V and 5 bases at J; junction bases unmatched: 8. The CDR3 covers 14 residues. Germline assignment: CDR1 MNHNS and CDR2 SASEGT.

J is TRBJ2-5 and V is TRBV20-1; no clear D. The CDR3 contains 11 residues. Per germline, CDR1 DFQATT and CDR2 SNEGSKA (reference sequence). V shed 4 bases and J shed 4 bases, with 7 bases lying between them. The CDR3 region has the DNA TGCAGTGCTAACTATGGAGAGACCCAGTACTTC. Translation gives CSANYGETQYF.

V usage is TRBV19 and J usage is TRBJ2-2; D remains ambiguous. V shed 3 bases and J shed 7 bases, with 9 bases lying between them. The CDR3 length is 13 residues. From germline, CDR1 is LNHDA and CDR2 SQIVND (reference sequence). CDR3 sequence (DNA): TGTGCCAGTAGTATGGGCCTGATCGGGGAGCTGTTTTTT. This encodes CASSMGLIGELFF. The full variable domain, in which reference TRBV19 and TRBJ2-2 provide the parts outside the CDR3, is DGGITQSPKYLFRKEGQNVTLSCEQNLNHDAMYWYRQDPGQGLRLIYYSQIVNDFQKGDIAEGYSVSREKKESFPLTVTSAQKNPTAFYLCASSMGLIGELFFGEGSRLTVL.

The chain carries TRBV19 and TRBJ1-3, with D hard to call. Trimming left V 3 bases short and J 0 bases short, with 9 bases between. CDR1 and CDR2 from the germline V gene are LNHDA and SQIVND (reference sequence). The CDR3 contains 15 residues. The CDR3 here is CASSIDRSSGNTIYF. The CDR3 DNA follows: TGTGCCAGTAGTATTGACCGGAGCTCTGGAAACACCATATATTTT. Full variable domain (missing parts from reference TRBV19 and TRBJ1-3): DGGITQSPKYLFRKEGQNVTLSCEQNLNHDAMYWYRQDPGQGLRLIYYSQIVNDFQKGDIAEGYSVSREKKESFPLTVTSAQKNPTAFYLCASSIDRSSGNTIYFGEGSWLTVV.

This chain joins TRBV29-1 and TRBJ2-7, with TRBD2 matching 11 bases. The CDR3 consists of 13 residues. Germline-derived CDR1 and CDR2 are SQVTM and ANQGSEA. Trimming cost V 5 bases and J 2 bases; bases outside gene matches: 2. The CDR3 coding sequence is TGCAGCGTTATGACTAGCGGGGCCTACGAGCAGTACTTC. Protein sequence: CSVMTSGAYEQYF.

This chain uses TRBV28 with TRBJ2-7; D may be TRBD2 (5 bases). This CDR3 spans 16 amino acids. Trimming pared 2 bases from V and 0 bases from J, leaving 14 bases between. Germline CDR1 reads MDHEN; CDR2 reads SYDVKM. The DNA of the CDR3 is TGTGCCAGCAGTTTACCCGTAGCGACCAGCTCCTACGAGCAGTACTTC. It encodes CASSLPVATSSYEQYF.

In nucleotides, the CDR3 is TGTGCCAGCTCACCTAATCTAGTGGGTTCCTACGAGCAGTACTTC. It specifies CASSPNLVGSYEQYF. The V gene is TRBV18, the J gene TRBJ2-7; D gene unclear. There are 15 residues in the CDR3. Germline V gene lookup returns CDR1 KGHSH and CDR2 LQKENI. Trimming took off 3 bases at V and 1 base at J, with 13 bases between the two ends.

The V and J genes are TRBV5-4 and TRBJ2-1; a possible D gene is TRBD2 (8 bases). V was clipped by 6 bases and J by 3 bases, with 19 bases between them. CDR1 is SGHNT, CDR2 YYREEE, per germline (reference sequence). The CDR3 has 16 residues. The CDR3 DNA sequence: TGTGCCAGCACCCGGGGGGGGACAGAGAGCTACAATGAGCAGTTCTTC. As protein: CASTRGGTESYNEQFF.

The chain recombines TRBV14 with TRBJ2-5; tentatively, D is TRBD2 (8 bases). Germline values: CDR1 SGHDN, CDR2 FVKESK. The CDR3 totals 13 residues. V was clipped by 8 bases and J by 4 bases, with 14 bases between them. Here the CDR3 DNA reads TGTGCCAGCTCGACAGGGACTAGAGAGACCCAGTACTTC. Encoded protein: CASSTGTRETQYF.

The V and J genes are TRBV18 and TRBJ1-1; D not resolved. The germline gives CDR1 KGHSH, CDR2 LQKENI. The ends were cut back, 0 bases at V and 5 bases at J, with 13 bases in the middle. The CDR3 sequence is 15 residues long. DNA of the CDR3: TGTGCCAGCTCACCACCAGCCCTAGAGGGAACTGAAGCTTTCTTT. The encoded protein is CASSPPALEGTEAFF.

This sequence joins TRBV11-2 and TRBJ2-1; unclear D gene. Germline V gene sequence: CDR1 SGHAT, CDR2 FQNNGV. The CDR3 length is 11 residues. With 3 bases removed from V and 8 bases from J, the gap between germline ends came to 5 bases. As DNA, the CDR3 is TGTGCCAGCAGCTTGAGTTATGAGCAGTTCTTC. This gives the protein CASSLSYEQFF.

This chain joins TRBV18 and TRBJ1-5; no reliable D call. The CDR3 totals 14 residues. The V gene's germline CDR1 is KGHSH and CDR2 LQKENI. Trimming removed 3 bases from V and 1 base from J, with 7 bases in between. The CDR3 sequence: CASSPPSSNQPQHF. CDR3 nucleotides: TGTGCCAGCTCACCCCCCTCGAGCAATCAGCCCCAGCATTTT.

This clone has only one observation. The chain combines TRBV10-3 with TRBJ2-2; weak D call: TRBD2 (5 bases). V was cut by 4 bases and J by 4 bases, with 13 bases left in between. This CDR3 comprises 15 residues. Germline V gene sequence: CDR1 ENHRY, CDR2 SYGVKD. CDR3 coding DNA: TGTGCCATCAGTGCGCTGCTGAGCGGCACCGGGGAGCTGTTTTTT. Translation: CAISALLSGTGELFF.